A selection of T cell receptor beta chains follows, all from one sample in a study of cytomegalovirus exposure and HLA in healthy donors. The table came from immunoSEQ multiplex PCR; TCRdb's copy has only in-frame clones and leaves some out. Found here are roughly 93,000 clones, about four fifths of them singletons; the top ten hold about 6.8%. Material: PBMCs. All receptors derive from a young man in good health and CMV-seronegative. Both conserved end residues are part of each CDR3. Each record gives: V gene, D gene, J gene, clone size, CDR3 DNA, CDR3 protein. The D gene is left open where the match is weak. Clone size is not always given. Where it is, it says once, few, many or a class for expanded clones.

TRBV4-3	NA	TRBJ2-5	NA	TGCGCCAGCAGCGGGGCCCTGTCGGAGACCCAGTACTTC	CASSGALSETQYF
TRBV10-2	NA	TRBJ1-2	NA	TGCGCCAGCGGATGGGGGGGAGAGGGCTATGGCTACACCTTC	CASGWGGEGYGYTF
TRBV10-3	TRBD2	TRBJ2-7	few	TGTGCCATCAGTGAGTCGGCGGGAGGGCCCTACGAGCAGTACTTC	CAISESAGGPYEQYF
TRBV2	TRBD2	TRBJ2-2	NA	TGTGCCAGCAGCCGGACTAGCGGGGGGGCGGTCACCGGGGAGCTGTTTTTT	CASSRTSGGAVTGELFF
TRBV25-1	TRBD1	TRBJ2-7	NA	TGTGCCAGCAGTGCGGGACAGCCTCCCGTATGGTACGAGCAGTACTTC	CASSAGQPPVWYEQYF
TRBV7-6	NA	TRBJ2-5	NA	TGTGCCAGCAGCCAACAAGAGACCCAGTACTTC	CASSQQETQYF
TRBV5-1	NA	TRBJ2-1	NA	TGCGCCAGCAGCCTCAACCCCTCGGACAGTTACAATGAGCAGTTCTTC	CASSLNPSDSYNEQFF
TRBV4-2	TRBD2	TRBJ2-5	NA	TGTGCCAGCAGACCCAGCGGGGGGGAGGCAGAGACCCAGTACTTC	CASRPSGGEAETQYF
TRBV5-1	TRBD1	TRBJ2-7	NA	TGCGCCAGCAGCTTGGGAGACAGGGCCAACGAGCAGTACTTC	CASSLGDRANEQYF
TRBV6-6	TRBD2	TRBJ2-1	NA	TGTGCCAGCAGAGAGACTAGCGGGGGATACAATGAGCAGTTCTTC	CASRETSGGYNEQFF
TRBV30	NA	TRBJ1-4	NA	TGTGCCTGGAGTGACAGGGATATAAAAAAACTGTTTTTT	CAWSDRDIKKLFF
TRBV2	NA	TRBJ2-7	NA	TGTGCCAGCAGTGTAAGTGACAGGTCCTCCTACGAGCAGTACTTC	CASSVSDRSSYEQYF
TRBV6-1	TRBD1	TRBJ1-1	once	TGTGCCAGCAGTGAAGCTGTTCCGGGACAGGGGAACACTGAAGCTTTCTTT	CASSEAVPGQGNTEAFF
TRBV5-6	TRBD2	TRBJ2-2	NA	TGTGCCAGCAGCTATTCTAGCGGGGGGGAACCCGGGGAGCTGTTTTTT	CASSYSSGGEPGELFF
TRBV9	NA	TRBJ2-7	NA	TGTGCCAGCAGCGTAGCCTTGGGGCGCGAGCAGTACTTC	CASSVALGREQYF
TRBV7-8	NA	TRBJ2-7	NA	TGTGCCAGCAGCTTAGAGAGAGCCCATGAGCAGTACTTC	CASSLERAHEQYF
TRBV2	TRBD2	TRBJ2-1	NA	TGTGCCAGCAGTGACATCCAACCTAGCGGGAGGGCCATATGGGAGCAGTTCTTC	CASSDIQPSGRAIWEQFF
TRBV28	TRBD1	TRBJ2-7	NA	TGTGCCAGCAGTTTATACGGACAGGGGTTCTCCTACGAGCAGTACTTC	CASSLYGQGFSYEQYF
TRBV9	NA	TRBJ2-3	NA	TGTGCCAGCAGCGTGGACACGCTTGGCGGGGTCACAGATACGCAGTATTTT	CASSVDTLGGVTDTQYF
TRBV7-2	TRBD1	TRBJ2-3	NA	TGTGCCAGCAGCAGGGACAGACGCACAGATACGCAGTATTTT	CASSRDRRTDTQYF
TRBV10-3	TRBD2	TRBJ2-3	NA	TGTGCCATCCAACCCGGACTAGCGGGTCGGACAGATACGCAGTATTTT	CAIQPGLAGRTDTQYF
TRBV19	NA	TRBJ1-1	NA	TGTGCCAGTAGTAAGCGGGATTTTCGTACCCAAGCTTTCTTT	CASSKRDFRTQAFF